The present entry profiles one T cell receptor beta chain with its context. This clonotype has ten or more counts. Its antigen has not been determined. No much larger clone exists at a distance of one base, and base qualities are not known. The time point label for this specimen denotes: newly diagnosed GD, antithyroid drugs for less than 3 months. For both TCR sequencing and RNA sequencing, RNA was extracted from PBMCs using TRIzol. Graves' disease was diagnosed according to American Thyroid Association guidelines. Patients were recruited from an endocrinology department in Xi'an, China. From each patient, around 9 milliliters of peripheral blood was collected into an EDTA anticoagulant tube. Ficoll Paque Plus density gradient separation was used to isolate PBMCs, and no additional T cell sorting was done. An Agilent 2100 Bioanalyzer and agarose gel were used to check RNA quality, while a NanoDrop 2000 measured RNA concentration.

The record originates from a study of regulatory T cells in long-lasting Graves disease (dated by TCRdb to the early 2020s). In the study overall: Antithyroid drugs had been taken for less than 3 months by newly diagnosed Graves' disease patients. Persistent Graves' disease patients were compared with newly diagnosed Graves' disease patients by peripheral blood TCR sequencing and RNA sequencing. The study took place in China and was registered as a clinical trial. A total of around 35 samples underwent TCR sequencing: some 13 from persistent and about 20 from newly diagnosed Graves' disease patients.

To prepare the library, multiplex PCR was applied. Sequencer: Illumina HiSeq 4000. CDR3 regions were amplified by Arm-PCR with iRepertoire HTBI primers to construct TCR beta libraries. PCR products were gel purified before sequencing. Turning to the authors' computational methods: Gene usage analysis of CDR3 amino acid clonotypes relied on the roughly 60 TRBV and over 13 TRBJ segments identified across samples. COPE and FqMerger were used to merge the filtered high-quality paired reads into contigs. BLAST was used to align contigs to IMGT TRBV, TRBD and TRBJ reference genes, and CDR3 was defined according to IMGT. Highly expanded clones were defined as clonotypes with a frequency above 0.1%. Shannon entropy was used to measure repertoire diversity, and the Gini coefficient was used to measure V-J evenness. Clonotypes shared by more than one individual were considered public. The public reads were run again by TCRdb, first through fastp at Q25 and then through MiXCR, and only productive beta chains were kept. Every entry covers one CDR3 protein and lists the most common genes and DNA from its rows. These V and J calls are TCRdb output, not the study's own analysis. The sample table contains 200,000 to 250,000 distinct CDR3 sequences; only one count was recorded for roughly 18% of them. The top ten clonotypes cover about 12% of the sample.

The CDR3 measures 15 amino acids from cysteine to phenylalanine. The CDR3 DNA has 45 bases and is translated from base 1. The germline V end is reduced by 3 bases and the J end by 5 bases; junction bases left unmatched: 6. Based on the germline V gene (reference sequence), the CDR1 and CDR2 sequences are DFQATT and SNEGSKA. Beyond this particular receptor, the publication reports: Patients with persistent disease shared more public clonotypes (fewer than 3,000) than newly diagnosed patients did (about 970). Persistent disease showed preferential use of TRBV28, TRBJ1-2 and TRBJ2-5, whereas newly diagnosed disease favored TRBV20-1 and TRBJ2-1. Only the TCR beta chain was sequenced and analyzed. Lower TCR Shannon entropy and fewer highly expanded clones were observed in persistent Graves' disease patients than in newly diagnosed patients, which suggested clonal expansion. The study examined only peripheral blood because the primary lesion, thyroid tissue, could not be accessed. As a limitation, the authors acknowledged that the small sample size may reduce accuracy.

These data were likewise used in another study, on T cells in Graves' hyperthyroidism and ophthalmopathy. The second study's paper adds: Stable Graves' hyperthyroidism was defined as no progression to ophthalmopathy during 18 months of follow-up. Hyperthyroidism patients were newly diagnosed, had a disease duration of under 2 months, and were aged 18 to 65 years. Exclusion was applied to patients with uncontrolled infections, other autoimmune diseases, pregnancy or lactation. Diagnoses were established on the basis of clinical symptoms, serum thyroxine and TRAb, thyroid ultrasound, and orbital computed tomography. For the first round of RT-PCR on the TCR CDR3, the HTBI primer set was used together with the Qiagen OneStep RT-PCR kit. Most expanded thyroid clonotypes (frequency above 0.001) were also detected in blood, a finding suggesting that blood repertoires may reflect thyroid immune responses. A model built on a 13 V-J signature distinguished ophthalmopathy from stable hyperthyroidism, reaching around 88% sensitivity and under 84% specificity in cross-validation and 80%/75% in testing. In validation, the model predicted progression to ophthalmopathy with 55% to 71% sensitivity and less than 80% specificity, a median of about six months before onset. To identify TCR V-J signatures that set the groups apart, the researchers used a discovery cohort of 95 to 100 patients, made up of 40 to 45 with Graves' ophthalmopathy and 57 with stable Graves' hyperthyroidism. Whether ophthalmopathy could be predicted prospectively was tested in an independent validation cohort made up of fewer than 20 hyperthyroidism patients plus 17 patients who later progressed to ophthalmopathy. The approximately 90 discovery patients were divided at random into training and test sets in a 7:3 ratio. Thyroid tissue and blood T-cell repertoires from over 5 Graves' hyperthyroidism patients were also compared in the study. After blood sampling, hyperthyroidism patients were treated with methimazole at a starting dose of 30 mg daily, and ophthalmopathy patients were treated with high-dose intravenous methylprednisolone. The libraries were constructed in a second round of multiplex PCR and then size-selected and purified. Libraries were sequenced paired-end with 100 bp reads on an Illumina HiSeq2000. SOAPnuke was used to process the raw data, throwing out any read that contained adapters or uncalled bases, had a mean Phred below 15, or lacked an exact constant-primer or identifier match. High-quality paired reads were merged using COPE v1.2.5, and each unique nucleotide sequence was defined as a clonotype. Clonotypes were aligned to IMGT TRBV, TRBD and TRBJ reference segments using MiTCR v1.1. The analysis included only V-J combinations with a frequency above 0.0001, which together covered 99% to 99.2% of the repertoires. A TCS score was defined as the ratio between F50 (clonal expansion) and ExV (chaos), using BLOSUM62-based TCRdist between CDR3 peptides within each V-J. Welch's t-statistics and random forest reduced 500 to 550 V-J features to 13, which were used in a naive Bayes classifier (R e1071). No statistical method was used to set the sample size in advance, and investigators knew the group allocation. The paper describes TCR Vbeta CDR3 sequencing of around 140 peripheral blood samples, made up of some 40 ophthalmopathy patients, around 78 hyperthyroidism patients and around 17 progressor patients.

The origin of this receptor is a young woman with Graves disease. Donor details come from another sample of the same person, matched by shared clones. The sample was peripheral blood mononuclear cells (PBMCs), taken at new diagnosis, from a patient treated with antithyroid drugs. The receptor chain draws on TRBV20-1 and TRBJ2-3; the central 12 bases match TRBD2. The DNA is TGCAGTGCTAGCAGGACTAGCGGGACTGTAGATACGCAGTATTTT. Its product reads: CSASRTSGTVDTQYF.